This TCR beta chain appears in the sequencing data of a study of T cell responses to AZD1222 COVID-19 vaccine (dated by TCRdb to 2020 to 2023). Background for the entire study: AZD1222 recipients given second doses at about 4 weeks or at about 12 weeks were pooled, since spike-specific TCR depth and breadth were not found to differ between the two schedules. TCR sequencing was performed for 230 to 250 trial participants, of whom around 200 were given two doses of AZD1222 and around 26 were given two doses of MenACWY control vaccine. Enrollment into the trials was organized by age into subgroups of 18-55, 56-69 and 70-plus years, and those subgroups contained approximately 150, 30 and 60 TCR-sequenced participants, respectively. On the study overall, not on this receptor specifically: Participants were mostly white British and included more females than males, and it was suggested by the authors that clonal diversity may have been underestimated. Epitopes outside the regions mutated in the B.1.351 and B.1.1.7 variants were reportedly recognized by nearly half of the unique spike-specific TCRs. Conclusions about previously exposed vaccinees are limited, since just 6 or 7 AZD1222 recipients were seropositive for SARS-CoV-2 at baseline. The 56-69-year group was small, and its depth increase did not reach significance, likely because of low power. Because no day 14 peak-response samples were available, repertoires were characterized only after the peak T cell response. A significant rise in spike-specific TCR breadth and depth was observed after two AZD1222 doses relative to day 0 and relative to MenACWY recipients. The whole spike protein was spanned by vaccine-associated CD4 TCRs, and dominant responses were seen in regions 160-218 and 743-854.

The time point tag for this specimen amounts to: baseline before first vaccination. Vaccinee samples came from UK trials COV001 and COV002, including a single-blind randomized controlled phase 2/3 trial of AZD1222 (ChAdOx1 nCoV-19) in healthy adults. Trial participant PBMC samples were collected at day 0 and day 28 after the second dose for TCRbeta chain sequencing. The CDR3 regions of human TCRbeta chains were analyzed by immunosequencing. From the authors' description of their analysis: Repertoire TCRs were matched against a reference library of SARS-CoV-2-specific TCRs generated with the MIRA antigen-specificity platform. Breadth was defined as the fraction of unique TCRs that were SARS-CoV-2-associated. Depth was defined as the fraction of total T cells that were SARS-CoV-2-associated. Using the MIRA data, each spike-specific TCR was mapped to the spike region that the TCR reacts to and placed in a CD4 or CD8 class. Log10-transformed breadth and depth values were compared by one-way ANOVA with Sidak's multiple comparisons tests. The source is immuneACCESS, and TCRdb retained only in-frame sequences with V and J called. Part of the clones is not carried over; for the studies checked, unresolved V genes explain less than half of this, and the remainder is unexplained. The DNA was the basis for D and trimming; V, J and clone size are from that table. Across this sample there are about 150,000 clones, with about 90% seen only once. The top ten clonotypes cover about 5% of the sample.

CDR1 and CDR2, looked up from the germline V gene, are ENHRY and SYGVKD. Taken from cysteine to phenylalanine, the CDR3 has 13 residues. Only the CDR3 portion is preserved as DNA: 39 bases, with reading frame beginning at the first base. After removal of 10 bases from V and 5 bases from J, the junction retains 10 bases not matched to a gene. With regard to this clone: Its antigen is currently not known. No clone much larger than this one lies a single base away; base qualities are absent.

The source is an adult in good health. This receptor chain uses TRBV10-3 and TRBJ1-1; TRBD1 aligns with 7 central bases. The sequences come from peripheral blood, collected on day 0 of AZD1222 vaccination. Here is the DNA: TGTGCCACTAAAGACAGGGCCGAGACTGAAGCTTTCTTT. It codes for CATKDRAETEAFF.